This T cell receptor beta chain was recovered during a study of blood T cell repertoires in COVID-19. The overall study: From the United States, Italy and Spain came samples of acute and convalescent COVID-19. In each case, the material was cDNA or gDNA derived from T cells, B-cell-depleted T cells, or PBMCs.

Authors' methods: Reference gene primer amplification yielded estimated nucleated cell counts. TCRdb's table, derived via immunoSEQ multiplex PCR, lists solely in-frame clones and lacks some. Clone size and V and J calls were adopted from that table, with D and trimming inferred from the DNA. The sample consists of tens of thousands of clones, more than 80% of them appearing once. Trimming pared 5 bases from V and 4 bases from J, leaving 11 bases between. The germline gives CDR1 SEHNR, CDR2 FQNEAQ (reference sequence). CDR3 length: 13 residues. The genes are TRBV7-9 and TRBJ1-2; D remains unclear. Sequencing input: peripheral blood. The receptor's source is a human donor in a cohort sampled during active COVID-19. The CDR3, as DNA: TGTGCCAGCAGCCCCAACGAGGGCTATGGCTACACCTTC. Protein product: CASSPNEGYGYTF.